Included here is one T cell receptor (beta chain) sequence, with context. This CDR3 comprises 15 residues. From germline, CDR1 is SQVTM and CDR2 ANQGSEA. V trimming: 5 bases; J trimming: 1 base; junction bases outside the gene matches: 3. The data were obtained in a study of T cell responses to AZD1222 COVID-19 vaccine. Libraries were prepared by immunoSEQ multiplex PCR; TCRdb keeps only in-frame clonotypes and omits some of them. The repertoire has roughly 180,000 clones, more than 85% of them found once; the top ten carry under 2%. The chain combines TRBV29-1 with TRBJ2-6, with 9 nucleotides matching TRBD1. Sequenced here: peripheral blood, sampled 28 days after the second AZD1222 dose. The origin of this receptor is an adult who received the AZD1222 COVID-19 vaccine. The DNA for the CDR3 is TGCAGCGTTCGGGACAGGGTATCTGGGGCCAACGTCCTGACTTTC. Residues: CSVRDRVSGANVLTF.